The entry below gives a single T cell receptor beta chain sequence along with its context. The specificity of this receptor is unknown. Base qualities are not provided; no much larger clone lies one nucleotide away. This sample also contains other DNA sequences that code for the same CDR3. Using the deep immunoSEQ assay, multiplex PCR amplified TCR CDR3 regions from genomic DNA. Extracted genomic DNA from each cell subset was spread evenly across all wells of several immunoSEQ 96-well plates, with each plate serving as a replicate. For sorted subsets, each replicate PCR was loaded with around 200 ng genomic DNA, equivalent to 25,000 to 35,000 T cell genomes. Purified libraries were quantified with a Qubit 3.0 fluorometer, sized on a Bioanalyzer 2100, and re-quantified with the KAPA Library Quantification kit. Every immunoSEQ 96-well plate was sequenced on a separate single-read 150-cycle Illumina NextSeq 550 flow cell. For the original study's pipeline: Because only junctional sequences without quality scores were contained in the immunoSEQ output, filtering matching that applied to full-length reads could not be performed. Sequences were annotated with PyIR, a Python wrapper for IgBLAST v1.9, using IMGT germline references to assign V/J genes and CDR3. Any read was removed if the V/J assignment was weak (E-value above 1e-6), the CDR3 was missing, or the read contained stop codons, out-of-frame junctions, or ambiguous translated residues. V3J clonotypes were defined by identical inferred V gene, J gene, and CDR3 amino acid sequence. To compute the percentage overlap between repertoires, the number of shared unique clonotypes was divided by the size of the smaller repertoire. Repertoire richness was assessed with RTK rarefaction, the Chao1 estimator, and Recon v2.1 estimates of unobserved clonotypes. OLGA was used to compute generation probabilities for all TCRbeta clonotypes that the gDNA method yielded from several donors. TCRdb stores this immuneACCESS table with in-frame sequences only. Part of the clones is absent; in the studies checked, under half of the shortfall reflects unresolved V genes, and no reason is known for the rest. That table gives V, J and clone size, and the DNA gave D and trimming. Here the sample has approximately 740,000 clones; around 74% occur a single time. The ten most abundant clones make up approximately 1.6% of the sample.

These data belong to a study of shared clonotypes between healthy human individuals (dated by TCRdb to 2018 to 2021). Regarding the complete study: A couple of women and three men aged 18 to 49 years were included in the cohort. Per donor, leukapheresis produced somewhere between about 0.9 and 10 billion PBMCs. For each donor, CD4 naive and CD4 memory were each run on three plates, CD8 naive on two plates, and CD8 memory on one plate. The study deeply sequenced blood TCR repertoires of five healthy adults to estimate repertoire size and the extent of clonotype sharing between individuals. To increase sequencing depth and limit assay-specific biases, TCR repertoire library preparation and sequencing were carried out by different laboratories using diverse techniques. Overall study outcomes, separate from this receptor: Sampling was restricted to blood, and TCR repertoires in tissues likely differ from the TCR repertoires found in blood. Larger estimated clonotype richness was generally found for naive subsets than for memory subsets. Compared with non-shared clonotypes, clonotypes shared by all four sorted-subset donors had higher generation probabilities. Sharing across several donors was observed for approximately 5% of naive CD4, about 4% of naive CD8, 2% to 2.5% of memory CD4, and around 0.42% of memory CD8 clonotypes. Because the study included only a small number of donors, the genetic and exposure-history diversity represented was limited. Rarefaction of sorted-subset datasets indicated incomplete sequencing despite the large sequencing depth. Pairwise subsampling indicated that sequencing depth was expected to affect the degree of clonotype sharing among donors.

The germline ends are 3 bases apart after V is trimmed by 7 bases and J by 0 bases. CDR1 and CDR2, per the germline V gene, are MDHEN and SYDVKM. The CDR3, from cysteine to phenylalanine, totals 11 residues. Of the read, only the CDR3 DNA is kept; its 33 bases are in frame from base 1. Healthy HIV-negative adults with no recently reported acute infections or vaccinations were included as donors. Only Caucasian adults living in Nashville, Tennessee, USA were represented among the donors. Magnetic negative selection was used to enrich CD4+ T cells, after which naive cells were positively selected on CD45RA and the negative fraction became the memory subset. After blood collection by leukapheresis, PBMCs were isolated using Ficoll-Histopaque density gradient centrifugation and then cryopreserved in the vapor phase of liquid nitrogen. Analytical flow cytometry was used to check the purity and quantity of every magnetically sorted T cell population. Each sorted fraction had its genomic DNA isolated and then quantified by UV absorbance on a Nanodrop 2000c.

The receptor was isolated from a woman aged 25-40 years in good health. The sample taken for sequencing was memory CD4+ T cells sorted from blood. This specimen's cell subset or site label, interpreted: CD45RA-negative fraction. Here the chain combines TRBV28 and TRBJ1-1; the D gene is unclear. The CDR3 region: CASTVNTEAFF. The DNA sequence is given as TGTGCCAGCACGGTGAACACTGAAGCTTTCTTT.